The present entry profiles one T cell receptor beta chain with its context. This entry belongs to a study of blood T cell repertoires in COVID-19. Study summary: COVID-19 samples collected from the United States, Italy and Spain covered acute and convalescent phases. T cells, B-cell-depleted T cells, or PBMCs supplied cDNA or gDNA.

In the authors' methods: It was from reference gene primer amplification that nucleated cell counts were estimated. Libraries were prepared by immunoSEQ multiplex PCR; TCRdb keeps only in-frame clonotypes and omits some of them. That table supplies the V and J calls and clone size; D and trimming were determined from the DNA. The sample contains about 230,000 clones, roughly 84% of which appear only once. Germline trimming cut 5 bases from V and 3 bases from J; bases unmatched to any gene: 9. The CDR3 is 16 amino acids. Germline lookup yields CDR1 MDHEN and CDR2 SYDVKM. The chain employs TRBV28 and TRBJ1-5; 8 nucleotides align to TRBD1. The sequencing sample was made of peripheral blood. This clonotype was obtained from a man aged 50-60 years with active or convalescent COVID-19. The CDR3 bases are TGTGCCAGCAGTCCGACAGGGGCCCGGGCCAATCAGCCCCAGCATTTT. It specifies CASSPTGARANQPQHF.